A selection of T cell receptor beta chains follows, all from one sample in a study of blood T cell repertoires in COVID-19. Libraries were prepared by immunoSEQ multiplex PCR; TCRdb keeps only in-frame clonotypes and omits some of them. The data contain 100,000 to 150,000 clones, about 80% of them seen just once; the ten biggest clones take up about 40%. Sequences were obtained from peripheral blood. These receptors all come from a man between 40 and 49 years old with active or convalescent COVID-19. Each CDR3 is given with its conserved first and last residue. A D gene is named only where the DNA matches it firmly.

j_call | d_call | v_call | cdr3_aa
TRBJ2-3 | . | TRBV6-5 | CASSSRQEFADTQYF
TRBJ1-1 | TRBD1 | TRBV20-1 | CSASDRGTMNTEAFF
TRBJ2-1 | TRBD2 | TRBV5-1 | CASSFGGGGGSPLYNEQFF
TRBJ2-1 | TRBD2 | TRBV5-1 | CASSLLTREAYNEQFF
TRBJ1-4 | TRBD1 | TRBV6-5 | CASTGQGYEKLFF
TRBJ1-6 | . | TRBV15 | CATSTDDNSPLHF
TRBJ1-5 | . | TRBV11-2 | CASSLDRVGNQPQHF
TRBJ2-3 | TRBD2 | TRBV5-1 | CASSPGLAGLYTDTQYF
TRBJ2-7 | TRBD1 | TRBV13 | CASSFEQGAGEQYF
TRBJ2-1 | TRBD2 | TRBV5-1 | CASSSGSHGAYNEQFF
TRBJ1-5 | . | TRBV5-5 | CASSLAPEMEPQHF
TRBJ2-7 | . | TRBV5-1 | CASSLVQGPYEQYF